These 24 T cell receptor beta chains share one sample of origin, sequenced in a study of CD8+CD57+ T cells in acquired aplastic anemia. The use of genomic DNA as template underpinned the TCR beta VDJ and CDR3 profiling. TCRdb redid the calling of the reads with MiXCR, one entry per CDR3 protein. The sample lists about 220,000 distinct CDR3 sequences; about 37% were seen once. The sample comprised sorted CD4+, CD8+, or CD8+CD57+ T cells (not recorded which) from PBMCs. These receptors came from a human donor in good health, serving as a control.

This clonotype occurred many times. The V gene is TRBV7-9, the J gene TRBJ1-1; TRBD1 aligns across 7 bases. The CDR3 length is 13 residues. Trimming removed 5 bases from V and 5 bases from J; junction bases left unmatched: 5. Germline V gene data show CDR1 as SEHNR and CDR2 as FQNEAQ (reference sequence). CDR3 bases: TGTGCCAGCAGCATACTACAGGGGACTGAAGCTTTCTTT. It encodes CASSILQGTEAFF. The full variable domain, with the rest looked up from reference TRBV7-9 and TRBJ1-1, is DTGVSQNPRHKITKRGQNVTFRCDPISEHNRLYWYRQTLGQGPEFLTYFQNEAQLEKSRLLSDRFSAERPKGSFSTLEIQRTEQGDSAMYLCASSILQGTEAFFGQGTRLTVV.

There are many counts of this clonotype. This chain joins TRBV14 and TRBJ1-1; D ambiguous. CDR1 and CDR2 (germline): SGHDN, FVKESK. V was cut by 4 bases and J by 5 bases, with 11 bases left in between. This CDR3 has 13 amino acids. In nucleotides, the CDR3 is TGTGCCAGCAGCCTGACGGTTGGGACTGAAGCTTTCTTT. This gives the protein CASSLTVGTEAFF.

The chain uses TRBV30 and TRBJ1-5; no clear D gene. The germline gives CDR1 GTSNPN, CDR2 SVGIG (reference sequence). This CDR3 has 14 amino acids. Trimming cost V 2 bases and J 7 bases, with 15 bases left between them. The CDR3 DNA follows: TGTGCCTGGAGTAGTACGCCGCCAGGACAGCCCCAGCATTTT. This gives the protein CAWSSTPPGQPQHF.

Concerning this clonotype itself: A much bigger clone sits one base away, suggesting this may be a read error. The missing conserved phenylalanine or tryptophan at the end of this CDR3 makes a read error likely. V usage is TRBV11-2 and J usage is TRBJ2-1; 13 nucleotides match TRBD2. With 6 bases clipped from V and 3 bases from J, the junction kept 8 bases outside the gene matches. Germline CDR1 reads SGHAT; CDR2 reads FQNNGV. This CDR3 has 17 amino acids. The CDR3 bases are TGTGCCAGCAGAACCGGACTAGCGGGGGTTGACTACAATGAGCAGTTCCTC. This translates into CASRTGLAGVDYNEQFL.

J is TRBJ2-1 and V is TRBV30, with 7 bases matching TRBD2. The junction had 7 bases not matched to a gene; V was cut back by 2 bases and J by 6 bases. The CDR3 loop spans 14 amino acids. The germline V gene has CDR1 GTSNPN and CDR2 SVGIG (reference sequence). CDR3 loop: CAWSITGLFNEQFF. CDR3 DNA: TGTGCCTGGAGTATTACGGGACTATTCAATGAGCAGTTCTTC.

Comment on this clonotype: A much larger clone sits a single nucleotide away, making a read error possible. The chain has TRBV5-4 and TRBJ2-7; TRBD2 matches at 10 bases. From germline, CDR1 is SGHNT and CDR2 YYREEE (reference sequence). This CDR3 is 15 amino acids long. Here the CDR3 DNA reads TGTGCCAGCAGCAATGGGACTAGCGTAACGTACGAGCAGTGCTTC. This sequence encodes CASSNGTSVTYEQCF.

The chain recombines TRBV11-1 with TRBJ1-4; tentative D call: TRBD1 (5 bases). CDR3 length: 16 residues. Trimming removed 1 base at V and 2 bases at J, with 11 bases between. Germline lookup yields CDR1 SGHAT and CDR2 FQDESV (reference sequence). CDR3 loop: CASSLGQGLTNEKLFF. CDR3 nucleotide sequence: TGTGCCAGCAGCTTAGGTCAGGGCTTGACTAATGAAAAACTGTTTTTT.

There are many counts of this clonotype. V is TRBV7-2 and J is TRBJ1-6; D not resolved. This CDR3 is built from 14 residues. Germline assignment: CDR1 SGHTA and CDR2 FQGNSA. V was pared by 5 bases and J by 12 bases, with 17 bases between. The CDR3 loop reads CASSPRPPWGPLHF. CDR3 bases: TGTGCCAGCAGCCCGCGACCTCCCTGGGGACCCCTCCACTTT.

This clonotype was recorded a few times. A much larger clonotype is one base distant, so this may be a read error. This chain joins TRBV20-1 and TRBJ1-1; the D is unclear. The CDR3 is 11 amino acids. The V gene's germline CDR1 is DFQATT and CDR2 SNEGSKA (reference sequence). CDR3 coding DNA: TGCAATGCCCCTTATGATACTGAAGCTTTCTTT. Amino acids: CNAPYDTEAFF.

This clonotype was recorded many times. The V call is TRBV12-3 or TRBV12-4, the J call TRBJ1-2; D not certain. The CDR3 is 12 residues long. The ends were cut back, 3 bases at V and 4 bases at J, with 6 bases in the middle. The CDR3: CASSLTRYGYTF. Here the CDR3 DNA reads TGTGCCAGCAGTTTGACACGCTATGGCTACACCTTC.

This clonotype was observed many times. The chain carries TRBV2 and TRBJ2-7, with TRBD2 identical over 9 bases. V trimming: 1 base; J trimming: 1 base; junction bases outside the gene matches: 5. The CDR3 sequence is 16 residues long. Germline CDR1 is SNHLY and CDR2 is FYNNEI. The CDR3 DNA sequence: TGTGCCAGCAGTGAAGGGGCTAGCGGGGCATCCTACGAGCAGTACTTC. Translation: CASSEGASGASYEQYF. The variable domain in full, with the rest retrieved from reference TRBV2 and TRBJ2-7, is EPEVTQTPSHQVTQMGQEVILRCVPISNHLYFYWYRQILGQKVEFLVSFYNNEISEKSEIFDDQFSVERPDGSNFTLKIRSTKLEDSAMYFCASSEGASGASYEQYFGPGTRLTVT.

Only a few counts were recorded for this clonotype. V gene TRBV11-2 combines with J gene TRBJ2-1, with a tentative D call TRBD1 (5 bases). This CDR3 has 19 amino acids. Germline CDR1 is SGHAT and CDR2 is FQNNGV. Between the trimmed V and J ends, which lost 0 bases and 0 bases, there was a span of 18 bases. The CDR3 DNA reads as TGTGCCAGCAGCTTAGAATTCGCCCTGGTAGGGGTCTCCTACAATGAGCAGTTCTTC. This sequence encodes CASSLEFALVGVSYNEQFF.

In nucleotides, the CDR3 is TGTGCCTGGAGTGTAAAGAGTGCGCACGAGCAGTACTTC. It codes for CAWSVKSAHEQYF. The chain carries TRBV30 and TRBJ2-7, with no clear D. There are 13 residues in the CDR3. Trimming cost V 0 bases and J 5 bases, with 11 bases left between them. The germline gives CDR1 GTSNPN, CDR2 SVGIG (reference sequence).

Only a few counts were recorded for this clonotype. V and J are TRBV3-1 and TRBJ2-7, with TRBD1 matching over 7 bases. Per the germline V gene, CDR1 is LGHDT and CDR2 is YNNKEL (reference sequence). The CDR3 is 15 residues long. The V and J ends lost 8 bases and 2 bases, in that order; junction bases with no gene match: 12. This CDR3 is CASAEGAGPTYEQYF. Written as DNA, the CDR3 is TGTGCCAGCGCCGAGGGGGCAGGCCCGACCTACGAGCAGTACTTC.

The CDR3 DNA follows: TGTGCCAGCAGGACGACAGGGTTTACAACTAATGAAAAACTGTTTTTT. It translates to CASRTTGFTTNEKLFF. The V gene is TRBV28, the J gene TRBJ1-4; TRBD1 aligns across 7 bases. The ends lost 6 bases at V and 0 bases at J; junction bases unmatched: 7. The CDR3 is 16 amino acids. From germline, CDR1 is MDHEN and CDR2 SYDVKM.

The chain is built from TRBV4-1 and TRBJ1-1; TRBD1 might be the D (5 bases). This CDR3 is built from 14 residues. With 1 base removed from V and 7 bases from J, the gap between germline ends came to 13 bases. Per the germline V gene, CDR1 is MGHRA and CDR2 is YSYEKL. This chain's CDR3 is CASSQVGGISEAFF. The CDR3 bases are TGCGCCAGCAGCCAAGTGGGGGGGATCAGTGAAGCTTTCTTT.

The table lists this clonotype with many counts. V and J are TRBV9 and TRBJ1-4, with no clear D. V lost 4 bases, J lost 2 bases, and 21 bases lay in between. The CDR3 contains 18 residues. The germline gives CDR1 SGDLS, CDR2 YYNGEE. DNA for the CDR3: TGTGCCAGCAGCAGGAGGATCCAGGACGTTGCGACTAATGAAAAACTGTTTTTT. Translation: CASSRRIQDVATNEKLFF.

As for this clonotype: A read error may be the cause here, since a much bigger clone is one base away. The gene calls are TRBV12-3 or TRBV12-4 and TRBJ2-7; 14 positions agree with TRBD2. Losses at the gene ends were 7 bases for V and 6 bases for J; bases not matched to a gene: 11. The CDR3 has 16 amino acids. Here the CDR3 reads CASKSGTSGGRIEQYF. The DNA of the CDR3 is TGTGCCAGCAAGTCCGGGACTAGCGGGGGTAGGATCGAGCAGTACTTC.

This clonotype was seen at least ten times. The rearrangement joins TRBV11-1 to TRBJ2-1; 8 nucleotides align to TRBD2. This CDR3 spans 15 amino acids. V lost 1 base to trimming and J lost 7 bases; unmatched junction nucleotides: 6. Per germline, CDR1 SGHAT and CDR2 FQDESV (reference sequence). CDR3 amino acids: CASSLGLAGFNEQFF. DNA for the CDR3: TGTGCCAGCAGCTTAGGGCTAGCGGGCTTTAATGAGCAGTTCTTC.

V usage is TRBV5-4 and J usage is TRBJ2-5; 7 bases align to TRBD2. This CDR3 region has 16 residues. V dropped 4 bases and J dropped 0; count of bases not matched to a gene: 9. Germline loops: CDR1 SGHNT, CDR2 YYREEE (reference sequence). The CDR3 protein is CASSIASGAHQETQYF. In DNA, the CDR3 is TGTGCCAGCAGCATCGCTAGCGGAGCGCACCAAGAGACCCAGTACTTC.

This clonotype was detected a few times. The CDR3 nucleotides are TGTGCCAGCAATGGGGGGGCGATTAACACCGGGGAGCTGTTTTTT. It is translated as CASNGGAINTGELFF. The chain uses TRBV2 and TRBJ2-2, with D tentatively TRBD2 (7 bases). V dropped 7 bases and J dropped 2 bases, with 14 bases sitting between them. Germline CDR1 and CDR2: SNHLY and FYNNEI. The CDR3 length is 15 residues.

This clonotype was observed at least ten times. The chain is built from TRBV2 and TRBJ2-7, with 7 bases matching TRBD2. The CDR3 is 14 amino acids. Germline assignment: CDR1 SNHLY and CDR2 FYNNEI. V was pared by 8 bases and J by 5 bases, with 12 bases of the junction left unmatched. For the CDR3, the DNA is TGTGCCAGCCGCCCGGGACTATTATTCCACGAGCAGTACTTC. Translating it yields CASRPGLLFHEQYF.

This clonotype was observed at least ten times. One junction end does not reproduce the germline sequence, and a read error may be involved. The genes are TRBV2 and TRBJ1-2, with 8 bases aligning to TRBD1. The CDR3 has 16 residues. Germline CDR1 reads SNHLY; CDR2 reads FYNNEI. The CDR3 nucleotides are TGTGCCAGCAGGGAAGAGACAGGGGCCTTTTACTATGGCTACACCTTC. Translating it yields CASREETGAFYYGYTF.

With respect to this clonotype: One junction end does not reproduce the germline sequence, and a read error may be involved. The V and J genes are TRBV5-1 and TRBJ2-2; D ambiguous. CDR1 and CDR2 (germline): SGHRS, YFSETQ. The CDR3 contains 14 residues. The DNA of the CDR3 is TGCGCCGGCAGCTTGGGGATACGCACCGGGGAGCTGTTTTTT. Its translation is CAGSLGIRTGELFF.